This record looks at one T cell receptor beta chain sequence and its context. The antigen is undetermined. The sample comes from a study of regulatory T cells in long-lasting Graves disease. Points from the study as a whole: Accuracy may have been reduced by the small sample size. Persistent cases favored TRBV28, TRBJ1-2 and TRBJ2-5.

Per the germline V gene, CDR1 is LNHDA and CDR2 is SQIVND (reference sequence). The CDR3 length is 16 residues. With 5 bases clipped from V and 0 bases from J, the junction kept 9 bases outside the gene matches. The TCR beta library used iRepertoire HTBI primers with Arm-PCR amplification of CDR3. Authors' analysis steps: Spanning all samples, the identified segments comprised some 60 TRBV and approximately 14 TRBJ. In TCRdb, the multiplex PCR reads were re-called with MiXCR into one record per CDR3 protein. What appears here as the V and J calls and clone size reflects TCRdb's work, not the paper's. The table has a few hundred thousand distinct CDR3 sequences, around a quarter seen once; the top ten hold over 25%. Time point indicated: persistent/refractory GD, antithyroid drugs over 5 years with positive TRAb. Extracted PBMC RNA gave rise to the TCR library.

The chain couples TRBV19 to TRBJ1-2; 7 bases are shared with TRBD1. Sequenced material: peripheral blood mononuclear cells (PBMCs), taken when the disease was refractory, from a patient treated with antithyroid drugs. The receptor was isolated from a female donor with Graves disease. CDR3 sequence (DNA): TGTGCCAGTAGTGGGGAACTGGACAGGTCTAACTATGGCTACACCTTC. Residues: CASSGELDRSNYGYTF. The full variable domain, its missing parts supplied by reference TRBV19 and TRBJ1-2, is DGGITQSPKYLFRKEGQNVTLSCEQNLNHDAMYWYRQDPGQGLRLIYYSQIVNDFQKGDIAEGYSVSREKKESFPLTVTSAQKNPTAFYLCASSGELDRSNYGYTFGSGTRLTVV.